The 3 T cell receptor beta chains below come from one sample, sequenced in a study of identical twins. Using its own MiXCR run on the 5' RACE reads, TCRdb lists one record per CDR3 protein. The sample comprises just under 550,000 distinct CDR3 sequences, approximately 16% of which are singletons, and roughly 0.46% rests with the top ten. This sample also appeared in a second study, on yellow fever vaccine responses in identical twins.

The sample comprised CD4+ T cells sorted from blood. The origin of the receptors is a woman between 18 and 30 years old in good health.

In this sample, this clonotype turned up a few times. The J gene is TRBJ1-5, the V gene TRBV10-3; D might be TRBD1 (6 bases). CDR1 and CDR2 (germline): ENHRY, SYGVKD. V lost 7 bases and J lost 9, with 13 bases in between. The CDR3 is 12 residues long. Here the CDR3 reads CAIKGVEGPQHF. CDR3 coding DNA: TGTGCCATCAAGGGGGTCGAGGGGCCCCAGCATTTT.

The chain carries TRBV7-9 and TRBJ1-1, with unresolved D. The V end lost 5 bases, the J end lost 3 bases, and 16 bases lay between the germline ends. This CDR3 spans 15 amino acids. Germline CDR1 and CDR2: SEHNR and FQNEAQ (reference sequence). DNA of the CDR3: TGTGCCAGCAGCCCGAGTTTGGCCGGAGACACTGAAGCTTTCTTT. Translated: CASSPSLAGDTEAFF.

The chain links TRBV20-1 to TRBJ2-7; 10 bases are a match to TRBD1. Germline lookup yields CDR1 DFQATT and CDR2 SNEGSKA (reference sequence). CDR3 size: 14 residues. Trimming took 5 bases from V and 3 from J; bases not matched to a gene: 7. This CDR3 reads CSAGGGTGDYEQYF. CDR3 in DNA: TGCAGTGCTGGGGGGGGGACAGGGGACTACGAGCAGTACTTC.